One and the same sample provided the 8 T cell receptor beta chains below, sequenced in a study of T cells in Graves' hyperthyroidism and ophthalmopathy. RNA transcripts served as the template for amplifying TCR beta CDR3 regions. HTBI primers drove first-round RT-PCR of the TCR CDR3. TCRdb fed the multiplex PCR reads into MiXCR, producing one record per CDR3 protein. The sample records approximately 330,000 distinct CDR3 sequences, 21% being singletons. Sample: blood. These receptor sequences come from a woman aged 50 to 60 with Graves' hyperthyroidism.

The chain has TRBV19 and TRBJ1-1; TRBD1 agrees at 10 bases. The ends lost 6 bases at V and 4 bases at J; junction bases unmatched: 14. Per the germline V gene, CDR1 is LNHDA and CDR2 is SQIVND (reference sequence). This CDR3 comprises 17 residues. The CDR3 loop reads CASRNGGQGGRITEAFF. The CDR3 nucleotides are TGTGCCAGTAGAAACGGCGGACAGGGGGGGAGGATCACTGAAGCTTTCTTT.

This clonotype was detected a few times. This chain connects TRBV19 to TRBJ1-5; possibly TRBD1 for D (5 bases). V lost 5 bases, J lost 1 base, and 12 bases lay in between. The germline gives CDR1 LNHDA, CDR2 SQIVND (reference sequence). CDR3 length: 15 residues. CDR3 protein: CASSARDGSNQPQHF. As DNA, the CDR3 is TGTGCCAGTAGTGCCCGGGACGGAAGCAATCAGCCCCAGCATTTT.

This clonotype appeared many times. The chain uses TRBV6-1 and TRBJ1-5; 8 bases line up with TRBD1. This CDR3 contains 14 residues. The junction had 6 bases not matched to a gene; V was cut back by 6 bases and J by 5 bases. CDR1 MNHNS and CDR2 SASEGT come from the germline V gene. CDR3 sequence reads: CASRTGTGHQPQHF. CDR3 nucleotide sequence: TGTGCCAGCAGAACCGGGACAGGACATCAGCCCCAGCATTTT.

This chain uses TRBV7-8 with TRBJ2-1; 12 nucleotides agree with TRBD2. The CDR3 is 16 amino acids. The junction had 8 bases not matched to a gene; V was cut back by 7 bases and J by 4 bases. Germline V lookup: CDR1 SGHVS, CDR2 FQNEAQ. As DNA, the CDR3 is TGTGCCAGCACCGCACCAGGACTAGCGGGATACAATGAGCAGTTCTTC. Its protein product is CASTAPGLAGYNEQFF.

This clonotype was observed at least ten times. In DNA form, the CDR3 reads TGTGCCACCGCCGGCCCTAGGGAGCAGTACTTC. It specifies CATAGPREQYF. The chain links TRBV19 to TRBJ2-7; D is unresolved. V shed 10 bases and J shed 7 bases, with 14 bases lying between them. Germline lookup yields CDR1 LNHDA and CDR2 SQIVND (reference sequence). The CDR3 contains 11 residues.

This clonotype was counted at least ten times. This chain links TRBV12-3 or TRBV12-4 with TRBJ1-1, with a weak D call TRBD1 (5 bases). V lost 2 bases and J 1 base, leaving 11 bases between the germline ends. The CDR3 totals 15 residues. The CDR3 protein is CASSLRGFGNTEAFF. The CDR3 coding sequence is TGTGCCAGCAGTTTAAGGGGATTCGGGAACACTGAAGCTTTCTTT.

The sample holds many counts of this clonotype. The V gene is TRBV7-2, the J gene TRBJ2-1, with D perhaps matching TRBD1 or TRBD2 (5 bases each). CDR3 length: 15 amino acids. Trimming stripped 6 bases from V and 4 bases from J, with 16 bases between. CDR1 is SGHTA and CDR2 is FQGNSA in the germline V gene. This chain's CDR3 is CASSGLTGPYNEQFF. The CDR3 DNA follows: TGTGCCAGCAGTGGGTTAACGGGACCTTACAATGAGCAGTTCTTC.

This clonotype was detected ten times or more. This chain connects TRBV20-1 to TRBJ1-1, with no clear D. This CDR3 spans 14 amino acids. Germline loops: CDR1 DFQATT, CDR2 SNEGSKA (reference sequence). Trimming took 3 bases from V and 0 from J, leaving 11 bases between them. The CDR3 is CSASKGSLNTEAFF. The DNA for the CDR3 is TGCAGTGCTAGTAAGGGCAGCCTGAACACTGAAGCTTTCTTT.